The TCR beta chain described here comes from a study of somatic mutations in cytotoxic T cells in rheumatoid arthritis. Trimming cost V 5 bases and J 7 bases, with 18 bases left between them. This CDR3 is built from 15 residues. Germline V gene lookup returns CDR1 SGHTA and CDR2 FQGNSA. This clone showed up just once. Libraries were prepared by immunoSEQ multiplex PCR; TCRdb keeps only in-frame clonotypes and omits some of them. There are approximately 11,000 clones in the sample; approximately 82% occur only once, and 8% to 10% lies in the top ten. This chain links TRBV7-2 with TRBJ2-1; D is perhaps TRBD2 (5 bases). The sequencing sample was made of CD8+ T cells sorted from blood. The clonotype was recovered from a woman in her fifties or sixties with rheumatoid arthritis. The chain's CDR3 is CASSPRADPRNEQFF. CDR3 nucleotide sequence: TGTGCCAGCAGCCCTAGAGCGGATCCGCGTAATGAGCAGTTCTTC.